A selection of T cell receptor beta chains follows, all from one sample in a study of human thymus T cells. Using immunoSEQ multiplex PCR, the repertoire was profiled, and TCRdb retains in-frame clones only, with some absent. The repertoire consists of about 120,000 clones, with around 94% occurring once and the leading ten covering 0.02% to 0.03%. Sequencing input: thymus tissue. The receptors shown here come from a boy younger than two with a congenital heart defect but otherwise immunologically healthy. CDR3s include the opening cysteine and the closing phenylalanine or tryptophan. D genes are given only for firm matches. Some rows mark clone size as missing; the rest say once, few, many or name a class of expanded clone.

j_call,v_call,clone_size,d_call,cdr3_aa,cdr3_nt
TRBJ1-2,TRBV27,.,.,CASSLPSGVGDGYTF,TGTGCCAGCAGTTTACCTAGTGGTGTAGGGGATGGCTACACCTTC
TRBJ2-3,TRBV15,.,.,CATSLRTPRGTDTQYF,TGTGCCACCAGCCTAAGGACCCCCAGGGGTACAGATACGCAGTATTTT
TRBJ1-6,TRBV28,.,.,CASSLWTVLNSPLHF,TGTGCCAGCAGTCTGTGGACAGTCCTAAATTCACCCCTCCACTTT
TRBJ2-2,TRBV4-1,once,TRBD1,CASSQAGGPGELFF,TGCGCCAGCAGCCAAGCAGGGGGCCCCGGGGAGCTGTTTTTT
TRBJ1-1,TRBV29-1,.,.,CSVEDWSGGNTEAFF,TGCAGCGTTGAAGATTGGTCAGGAGGGAACACTGAAGCTTTCTTT
TRBJ2-4,TRBV11-2,.,.,CASSLGGNIQYF,TGTGCCAGCAGCCTCGGGGGAAACATTCAGTACTTC
TRBJ1-2,TRBV28,once,TRBD1,CASSLSGQPYGYTF,TGTGCCAGCAGTTTATCGGGACAGCCCTATGGCTACACCTTC
TRBJ2-2,TRBV5-1,once,TRBD2,CASSLTPLADLNTGELFF,TGCGCCAGCAGCTTGACCCCCCTAGCGGACCTGAACACCGGGGAGCTGTTTTTT
TRBJ2-5,TRBV5-1,.,TRBD2,CASSLLTSGDEETQYF,TGCGCCAGCAGCTTATTGACTAGCGGGGATGAAGAGACCCAGTACTTC
TRBJ2-5,TRBV7-2,.,.,CASRLGGTRETQYF,TGTGCCAGCAGGCTAGGCGGAACGAGAGAGACCCAGTACTTC
TRBJ2-2,TRBV4-3,.,.,CASSQVPRGRGGNTGELFF,TGCGCCAGCAGCCAAGTGCCGAGAGGGAGGGGGGGTAACACCGGGGAGCTGTTTTTT
TRBJ2-1,TRBV19,.,.,CASSIPDYHYNEQFF,TGTGCCAGTAGTATCCCGGACTACCACTACAATGAGCAGTTCTTC
TRBJ1-2,TRBV11-3,few,TRBD1,CASSSVPGTGYGYTF,TGTGCCAGCAGCTCGGTCCCGGGGACAGGCTATGGCTACACCTTC
TRBJ2-5,TRBV28,.,TRBD1,CASSRTGYQETQYF,TGTGCCAGCAGTAGGACAGGGTACCAAGAGACCCAGTACTTC
TRBJ1-2,TRBV28,.,TRBD1,CASSFALPTGIGVGNYGYTF,TGTGCCAGCAGTTTTGCCCTCCCGACAGGGATTGGAGTTGGTAACTATGGCTACACCTTC
TRBJ2-1,TRBV11-2,.,TRBD2,CASSRGLAGLYNEQFF,TGTGCCAGCAGCCGCGGACTAGCGGGGTTATACAATGAGCAGTTCTTC
TRBJ1-2,TRBV5-6,.,TRBD1,CASSLMGTASALNYGYTF,TGTGCCAGCAGCTTGATGGGGACAGCCTCAGCCCTTAACTATGGCTACACCTTC
TRBJ2-6,TRBV11-3,.,TRBD1,CASSLEGVGTGGSGANVLTF,TGTGCCAGCAGCTTAGAGGGGGTTGGGACAGGGGGCTCTGGGGCCAACGTCCTGACTTTC
TRBJ2-2,TRBV5-4,.,.,CASSWPTGELFF,TGTGCCAGCAGCTGGCCCACCGGGGAGCTGTTTTTT
TRBJ2-7,TRBV28,.,TRBD1,CASSQKGDRPYEQYF,TGTGCCAGCAGTCAAAAGGGGGACAGACCCTACGAGCAGTACTTC
TRBJ2-5,TRBV4-1,.,.,CASSQGGPEEETQYF,TGCGCCAGCAGCCAGGGGGGGCCGGAAGAAGAGACCCAGTACTTC
TRBJ2-5,TRBV5-1,.,TRBD2,CASSLGGGALETQYF,TGCGCCAGCAGCTTAGGCGGGGGGGCACTGGAGACCCAGTACTTC
TRBJ2-1,TRBV28,.,.,CASSFRANEVLVNEQFF,TGTGCCAGCAGTTTTAGGGCCAATGAGGTATTAGTTAATGAGCAGTTCTTC
TRBJ1-1,TRBV4-1,.,.,CASSQPGYGERAFF,TGCGCCAGCAGCCAACCAGGGTATGGGGAGAGAGCTTTCTTT
TRBJ1-6,TRBV30,once,.,CAWSFSWAGKVYNSPLHF,TGTGCCTGGAGTTTTTCCTGGGCCGGGAAAGTTTATAATTCACCCCTCCACTTT
TRBJ2-1,TRBV7-8,.,.,CASSPRALALSDEQFF,TGTGCCAGCAGCCCGCGCGCACTAGCATTAAGCGATGAGCAGTTCTTC
TRBJ2-5,TRBV9,.,.,CASSIEGRPQETQYF,TGTGCCAGCAGCATAGAGGGGAGGCCTCAAGAGACCCAGTACTTC
TRBJ2-1,TRBV5-1,.,TRBD2,CASRVLAGAENNEQFF,TGCGCCAGCAGGGTACTAGCGGGGGCAGAGAACAATGAGCAGTTCTTC
TRBJ2-7,TRBV13,.,TRBD2,CASSHRCGTSGSYEQYF,TGTGCCAGCAGCCACCGCTGTGGGACTAGCGGATCCTACGAGCAGTACTTC
TRBJ1-2,TRBV5-4,.,.,CASSPGTDHGYTF,TGTGCCAGCAGCCCTGGGACGGACCATGGCTACACCTTC
TRBJ1-1,TRBV20-1,few,.,CSARQAGSFF,TGCAGTGCCCGACAGGCCGGATCTTTCTTT
TRBJ2-3,TRBV6-5,.,.,CASARDSRRTDTQYF,TGTGCCAGCGCGAGGGACTCTAGGCGAACAGATACGCAGTATTTT
TRBJ1-2,TRBV28,once,.,CASSSPGQRGYTF,TGTGCCAGCAGTTCGCCGGGACAAAGAGGCTACACCTTC
TRBJ1-6,TRBV15,.,TRBD1,CATSRDLDRGSPLHF,TGTGCCACCAGCAGAGATCTGGACAGGGGTTCACCCCTCCACTTT
TRBJ1-2,TRBV14,.,.,CASSPPQGPSPINYGYTF,TGTGCCAGCAGCCCACCCCAGGGGCCCTCCCCTATCAACTATGGCTACACCTTC
TRBJ1-3,TRBV5-5,.,.,CASSVIGDYTIYF,TGTGCCAGCTCTGTTATTGGGGACTACACCATATATTTT
TRBJ2-5,TRBV14,.,TRBD2,CASSQEVAGGLGTQYF,TGTGCCAGCAGCCAAGAGGTAGCGGGGGGGCTCGGGACCCAGTACTTC